Sequencing of this TCR beta chain was carried out in a study of cytomegalovirus exposure and HLA in healthy donors. Study background: In a later analysis, the roughly 120 validation repertoires were reported to have used the same platform as the 650 to 800 first-cohort repertoires. Study-wide results and limits: A few CMV-associated chains were confirmed in vitro to be specific for CMV antigens. The study labeled more than 150 TCR beta chains cytomegalovirus-associated.

The germline V and J ends were trimmed by 3 bases and 0 bases, with 18 bases remaining between them. The CDR3 spans 17 residues. Germline V lookup: CDR1 LNHDA, CDR2 SQIVND (reference sequence). Separate from the roughly 730-subject first cohort, the 120-subject validation cohort was the one that the donors belonged to. The assay was immunoSEQ multiplex PCR, and TCRdb's table has in-frame clones only and misses some. Among 190,000 or so clones listed, roughly four fifths were seen once. Remarks on this clone: Its cognate antigen is unknown.

This sequence joins TRBV19 and TRBJ2-7; D is perhaps TRBD2 (5 bases). This sequence was found in a woman between 18 and 30 years old in good health and CMV-seropositive. Sequencing was performed on PBMCs. The CDR3 sequence: CASSMGLAAGASYEQYF. The DNA for the CDR3 is TGTGCCAGTAGTATGGGATTAGCTGCGGGTGCCTCCTACGAGCAGTACTTC.